Presented here are 14 T cell receptor beta chains from one specimen sequenced in a study of blood T cell repertoires in COVID-19. Clones were sequenced by immunoSEQ multiplex PCR, and TCRdb holds only the in-frame ones, with some missing. The sample holds a few hundred thousand clones, 75% to 85% seen once. Material for sequencing was peripheral blood. These receptors were collected from a man aged 50-60 years with active or convalescent COVID-19.

The chain couples TRBV19 to TRBJ2-3, with 8 bases matching TRBD2. CDR1 LNHDA and CDR2 SQIVND come from the germline V gene (reference sequence). Trimming removed 1 base from V and 6 bases from J; junction bases left unmatched: 3. The CDR3 length is 14 residues. This CDR3 is CASSIAGGMDTQYF. The CDR3 coding sequence is TGTGCCAGTAGTATAGCGGGAGGGATGGATACGCAGTATTTT.

The chain has TRBV30 and TRBJ2-5, with TRBD1 matching over 8 bases. V lost 2 bases, J lost 7 bases, and 9 bases stayed unmatched. The CDR3 has 14 residues. Germline V lookup: CDR1 GTSNPN, CDR2 SVGIG (reference sequence). In DNA, the CDR3 is TGTGCCTGGAGTAAAAACAGGGGGTCAGGGACCCAGTACTTC. It translates to CAWSKNRGSGTQYF.

V and J are TRBV5-6 and TRBJ2-3; 10 nucleotides align to TRBD2. J gave up 2 bases and V 3 bases, and 12 bases lay outside the gene matches. Per germline, CDR1 SGHDT and CDR2 YYEEEE. This CDR3 spans 18 amino acids. This chain's CDR3 is CASSSPILAGDSTDTQYF. The CDR3 nucleotides read TGTGCCAGCAGCTCCCCTATCCTAGCGGGGGATTCCACAGATACGCAGTATTTT.

The V and J genes are TRBV7-2 and TRBJ1-4; 8 bases are a match to TRBD1. CDR1 is SGHTA, CDR2 FQGNSA, per germline. This CDR3 contains 15 residues. The V and J ends lost 5 bases and 5 bases, in that order; junction bases with no gene match: 7. For the CDR3, the DNA is TGTGCCAGCAGCCCCATGACAGGGGAAAATGAAAAACTGTTTTTT. Its translation is CASSPMTGENEKLFF.

The J gene is TRBJ2-3, the V gene TRBV5-1; 10 positions agree with TRBD1. V was clipped by 2 bases and J by 4 bases; unmatched bases: 4. There are 15 residues in the CDR3. Germline V gene lookup returns CDR1 SGHRS and CDR2 YFSETQ. CDR3 loop: CASSFGQGESDTQYF. DNA of the CDR3: TGCGCCAGCAGCTTCGGACAGGGGGAGTCAGATACGCAGTATTTT.

This rearrangement joins TRBV11-3 to TRBJ2-7; 7 nucleotides line up with TRBD2. Trimming took 5 bases from V and 4 from J; bases not matched to a gene: 5. Germline V gives CDR1 SGHNT, CDR2 YENEEA. This CDR3 has 13 amino acids. In nucleotides, the CDR3 is TGTGCCAGCAGCCGGGGGGAGTCTTACGAGCAGTACTTC. Its protein product is CASSRGESYEQYF. Using reference TRBV11-3 and TRBJ2-7 for the parts outside the CDR3, the full variable domain is EAGVVQSPRYKIIEKKQPVAFWCNPISGHNTLYWYLQNLGQGPELLIRYENEEAVDDSQLPKDRFSAERLKGVDSTLKIQPAELGDSAVYLCASSRGESYEQYFGPGTRLTVT.

The J gene is TRBJ2-5, the V gene TRBV4-1, with a tentative D call TRBD1 (6 bases). Trimming left V 1 base short and J 0 bases short, with 12 bases between. This CDR3 contains 16 residues. Germline CDR1 reads MGHRA; CDR2 reads YSYEKL. CDR3 sequence reads: CASSQVQGTHQETQYF. For the CDR3, the DNA is TGCGCCAGCAGCCAAGTTCAGGGGACGCACCAAGAGACCCAGTACTTC.

This chain connects TRBV7-9 to TRBJ2-3; TRBD2 matches 8 bases. Germline values: CDR1 SEHNR, CDR2 FQNEAQ (reference sequence). J was trimmed by 6 bases and V by 0 bases; bases with no gene match: 5. This CDR3 has 15 residues. The CDR3 DNA reads TGTGCCAGCAGCTTAGCCCTCCCGGGGGGGGATACGCAGTATTTT. This translates into CASSLALPGGDTQYF.

As regards this clone: The germline gene is not matched at one end of the junction; a read error may be the cause. Other DNA sequences in this sample translate to the same CDR3. V is TRBV2 and J is TRBJ1-1; a weak D match, TRBD1 (5 bases). From germline, CDR1 is SNHLY and CDR2 FYNNEI. This CDR3 comprises 13 residues. As DNA, the CDR3 is TGTGCCAGCACCCGGGAGGGGAGGACTGAGGCTTTCTTT. This gives the protein CASTREGRTEAFF.

The rearrangement uses TRBV19 and TRBJ1-1; 11 bases agree with TRBD1. Trimming took 5 bases from V and 4 from J; bases not matched to a gene: 3. This CDR3 contains 14 residues. Per germline, CDR1 LNHDA and CDR2 SQIVND (reference sequence). The CDR3 is CASSYGQGATEAFF. The CDR3 bases are TGTGCCAGTAGTTACGGACAGGGGGCCACTGAAGCTTTCTTT.

The chain couples TRBV4-1 to TRBJ2-1; tentatively, D is TRBD2 (6 bases). CDR1 is MGHRA, CDR2 YSYEKL, per germline. The CDR3 length is 14 residues. Trimming removed 1 base at V and 2 bases at J, with 6 bases between. CDR3 amino acids: CASSQGGAYNEQFF. CDR3 DNA: TGCGCCAGCAGCCAAGGGGGGGCCTACAATGAGCAGTTCTTC.

V and J are TRBV2 and TRBJ1-5; 8 nucleotides line up with TRBD1. CDR3 length: 14 amino acids. Germline lookup yields CDR1 SNHLY and CDR2 FYNNEI. After removal of 7 bases from V and 3 bases from J, the junction contained 5 bases not matched to a gene. The DNA of the CDR3 is TGTGCCAGCAAAGAGACAGGGGACAATCAGCCCCAGCATTTT. Translating gives CASKETGDNQPQHF.

CDR3 nucleotide sequence: TGTGCCAGCAGGCCCACAGGGGTCCGCACTGAAGCTTTCTTT. It is translated as CASRPTGVRTEAFF. J is TRBJ1-1 and V is TRBV2; TRBD1 matches 7 bases. Unmatched junction bases numbered 8, after V lost 6 bases and J lost 4 bases. Per germline, CDR1 SNHLY and CDR2 FYNNEI. The CDR3 is made up of 14 amino acids.

V gene TRBV19 combines with J gene TRBJ2-1; D may be TRBD2 (6 bases). Trimming shortened V by 3 bases and J by 0 bases, and 9 bases separated the two germline ends. From germline, CDR1 is LNHDA and CDR2 SQIVND (reference sequence). The CDR3 sequence is 15 residues long. CDR3 loop: CASSMGGTSYNEQFF. In nucleotides, the CDR3 is TGTGCCAGTAGTATGGGCGGGACCTCCTACAATGAGCAGTTCTTC.